This TCR beta chain was obtained from a study of blood T cell repertoires in COVID-19. Study-wide background: The samples span acute and convalescent COVID-19 from the United States, Italy and Spain. The analysed material was cDNA or gDNA that came from T cells, B-cell-depleted T cells, or PBMCs.

Study processing details: Quantification of nucleated cells was approximated via reference gene primer amplification. Profiled with immunoSEQ multiplex PCR; TCRdb holds only in-frame clones, not every one. That table is the source of V, J and clone size, and D and trimming were worked out from the DNA. The sample lists more than 95,000 clones; about four fifths were seen once. This CDR3 is 14 amino acids long. The germline gives CDR1 SGHTA, CDR2 FQGNSA. The ends were cut back, 0 bases at V and 5 bases at J, with 10 bases in the middle. The material sequenced was peripheral blood. This receptor was obtained from a man aged 80 or over with active or convalescent COVID-19. This chain links TRBV7-2 with TRBJ1-2; D is possibly TRBD1 (6 bases). The CDR3 nucleotides read TGTGCCAGCAGCTTAGCGGGGGGGCCTTATGGCTACACCTTC. This translates into CASSLAGGPYGYTF.